This T cell receptor beta chain originates from a study of T cells in Graves' hyperthyroidism and ophthalmopathy. From RNA transcripts, TCR beta CDR3 regions were amplified. With the HTBI primer set, the TCR CDR3 went through a first round of RT-PCR. TCRdb passed the multiplex PCR reads through MiXCR, listing each CDR3 protein once. Here the sample spans approximately 520,000 distinct CDR3 sequences, less than 25% being singletons. The patients, who ranged from 18 to 65 in age, presented with newly diagnosed hyperthyroidism lasting under 2 months. Uncontrolled infection, other autoimmune disease, pregnancy or lactation barred patients from enrollment. Cells are PBMCs isolated from 10 ml of fresh blood. This clonotype showed up many times. The antigen is undetermined. Study-wide findings and caveats: The majority of expanded thyroid clonotypes above 0.001 also appeared in blood.

Material for sequencing was blood. This sequence originates from a young man with Graves' hyperthyroidism.

For the CDR3, the DNA is TGTGCCAGCAGCCCCCTCTACGAGCAGTACTTC. This gives the protein CASSPLYEQYF. This chain uses TRBV7-8 with TRBJ2-7; D is unresolved. The CDR3 is 11 residues long. The ends were cut back, 5 bases at V and 3 bases at J, with 5 bases in the middle. Germline lookup yields CDR1 SGHVS and CDR2 FQNEAQ.